This passage covers 15 T cell receptor beta chains from one sample sequenced in a study of follicular helper T cells after annual influenza vaccination. Time point defined: 2015-2016 season, pre-vaccination. Assay: immunoSEQ multiplex PCR; the TCRdb copy retains only in-frame clones and omits some. The sample has 1,500 to 2,000 clones; around 82% are singletons. The sample in question was CXCR5+ CD38- circulating T follicular helper cells from blood, obtained on the day of influenza vaccination. Subset of the sample: circulating Tfh, non-naive CD4+CXCR5+PD-1+ (ICOS+CD38+ or ICOS-CD38-). The source is an adult who received the influenza vaccine.

The chain carries TRBV5-1 and TRBJ1-1, with 7 bases aligning to TRBD1. The V gene's germline CDR1 is SGHRS and CDR2 YFSETQ. With 2 bases clipped from V and 5 bases from J, the junction kept 3 bases outside the gene matches. This CDR3 region has 13 residues. CDR3 residues: CASSFEGATEAFF. The CDR3 DNA reads TGCGCCAGCAGCTTTGAGGGGGCAACTGAAGCTTTCTTT. Complete variable domain (other parts from reference TRBV5-1 and TRBJ1-1): KAGVTQTPRYLIKTRGQQVTLSCSPISGHRSVSWYQQTPGQGLQFLFEYFSETQRNKGNFPGRFSGRQFSNSRSEMNVSTLELGDSALYLCASSFEGATEAFFGQGTRLTVV.

This chain uses TRBV5-8 with TRBJ2-5; possibly TRBD2 for D (5 bases). V was trimmed by 0 bases and J by 4 bases, leaving 19 bases between them. The CDR3 has 17 residues. Germline values: CDR1 SGHTS, CDR2 YDEGEE. The CDR3 nucleotides are TGTGCCAGCAGCTTGGATCGCTTGGCGAGGGCCCGAGAGACCCAGTACTTC. Its protein is CASSLDRLARARETQYF. Complete variable domain (other parts from reference TRBV5-8 and TRBJ2-5): EAGVTQSPTHLIKTRGQQATLRCSPISGHTSVYWYQQALGLGLQFLLWYDEGEERNRGNFPPRFSGRQFPNYSSELNVNALELEDSALYLCASSLDRLARARETQYFGPGTRLLVL.

V usage is TRBV11-2 and J usage is TRBJ1-1; TRBD1 is a possible D gene (6 bases). Germline values: CDR1 SGHAT, CDR2 FQNNGV. V dropped 0 bases and J dropped 5 bases, with 13 bases sitting between them. The CDR3 sequence is 15 residues long. The chain's CDR3 is CASSLEIQGRTEAFF. In nucleotides, the CDR3 is TGTGCCAGCAGCTTAGAAATCCAGGGGAGGACTGAAGCTTTCTTT.

The chain carries TRBV6-5 and TRBJ1-5; no clear D. The CDR3 is 11 amino acids. V was trimmed by 6 bases and J by 4 bases, leaving 4 bases between them. Germline loops: CDR1 MNHEY, CDR2 SVGAGI. The CDR3, as DNA: TGTGCCAGCAGACGAAATCAGCCCCAGCATTTT. This translates into CASRRNQPQHF.

The rearrangement links TRBV4-1 to TRBJ2-5; 9 nucleotides line up with TRBD2. This CDR3 region has 16 residues. The trim removed 4 bases at V and 5 bases at J, leaving 11 bases unmatched. CDR1 and CDR2 (germline): MGHRA, YSYEKL. CDR3 amino acids: CASSRGSGGFRETQYF. The CDR3 DNA is TGCGCCAGCAGCCGGGGTAGCGGGGGCTTTAGGGAGACCCAGTACTTC.

This clone was seen just once. This chain links TRBV28 with TRBJ2-1; possibly TRBD2 for D (6 bases). Trimming stripped 3 bases from V and 11 bases from J, with 11 bases between. The germline CDR1 and CDR2 sequences are MDHEN and SYDVKM. The CDR3 is 12 residues long. CDR3 loop: CASSFGSTKQFF. The CDR3 DNA is TGTGCCAGCAGTTTCGGGAGCACCAAGCAGTTCTTC.

The V call is TRBV19, the J call TRBJ1-5; D uncertain. The germline gives CDR1 LNHDA, CDR2 SQIVND (reference sequence). V was cut by 7 bases and J by 0 bases, with 16 bases left in between. The CDR3 extends over 16 amino acids. As DNA, the CDR3 is TGTGCCAGTAACTCTAGAATGGCCTATAGCAATCAGCCCCAGCATTTT. Protein product: CASNSRMAYSNQPQHF.

The V and J genes are TRBV19 and TRBJ2-2, with unresolved D. The CDR3 loop spans 15 amino acids. The ends were cut back, 1 base at V and 8 bases at J, with 14 bases in the middle. The V gene's germline CDR1 is LNHDA and CDR2 SQIVND (reference sequence). The CDR3 DNA follows: TGTGCCAGTAGTATAGTGGCTATCCCCCCTGGGGAGCTGTTTTTT. Protein sequence: CASSIVAIPPGELFF.

The chain is built from TRBV5-1 and TRBJ1-1; D remains ambiguous. The CDR3 totals 13 residues. Trimming pared 0 bases from V and 1 base from J, leaving 4 bases between. Per germline, CDR1 SGHRS and CDR2 YFSETQ. The CDR3 here is CASSLGGNTEAFF. For the CDR3, the DNA is TGCGCCAGCAGCTTGGGAGGGAACACTGAAGCTTTCTTT.

The genes are TRBV7-8 and TRBJ2-5; perhaps TRBD2 as D (5 bases). Trimming left V 6 bases short and J 5 bases short, with 13 bases between. CDR1 is SGHVS, CDR2 FQNEAQ, per germline. The CDR3 totals 13 residues. In DNA, the CDR3 is TGTGCCAGCAGTCAGACTCGCGGGGAGACCCAGTACTTC. Translating it yields CASSQTRGETQYF. Supplemented by reference TRBV7-8 and TRBJ2-5, the full variable domain reads GAGVSQSPRYKVAKRGQDVALRCDPISGHVSLFWYQQALGQGPEFLTYFQNEAQLDKSGLPSDRFFAERPEGSVSTLKIQRTQQEDSAVYLCASSQTRGETQYFGPGTRLLVL.

This chain uses TRBV11-2 with TRBJ1-2; D not certain. CDR1 and CDR2 (germline): SGHAT, FQNNGV. Deletions cut 0 bases from V and 5 bases from J, with 13 bases between. The CDR3 length is 15 residues. CDR3 sequence reads: CASSLESSAGYGYTF. The CDR3 coding sequence is TGTGCCAGCAGCTTAGAGTCGTCGGCAGGTTATGGCTACACCTTC.

The genes are TRBV5-1 and TRBJ2-2; 8 bases map to TRBD2. The CDR3 has 17 residues. V shed 3 bases and J 5 bases; nucleotides not matched to a gene: 12. Germline V CDR1 and CDR2: SGHRS, YFSETQ. CDR3 residues: CASSSFLAGGGTGELFF. In DNA form, the CDR3 reads TGCGCCAGCAGCTCCTTCCTGGCGGGAGGCGGTACCGGGGAGCTGTTTTTT.

The rearrangement joins TRBV4-3 to TRBJ2-3, with TRBD2 identical over 7 bases. With 1 base clipped from V and 3 bases from J, the junction kept 7 bases outside the gene matches. This CDR3 comprises 16 residues. Germline CDR1 LGHNA, CDR2 YSLEER. In DNA form, the CDR3 reads TGCGCCAGCAGCCAAGGACCGGGGGGAGGAACAGATACGCAGTATTTT. Its protein product is CASSQGPGGGTDTQYF.

This rearrangement joins TRBV29-1 to TRBJ2-1; D tentatively reads TRBD1 or TRBD2 (6 bases each). The length of the CDR3 is 15 residues. The germline V and J ends were trimmed by 2 bases and 1 base, with 12 bases remaining between them. In germline, CDR1 is SQVTM, CDR2 ANQGSEA. The CDR3 region has the DNA TGCAGCGTTGAAAGGGGGGTCAAGTCCTACAATGAGCAGTTCTTC. It specifies CSVERGVKSYNEQFF.

The V call is TRBV6-5, the J call TRBJ2-5; 8 nucleotides align to TRBD1. The CDR3 sequence is 15 residues long. V lost 0 bases and J lost 3; bases outside the gene matches: 3. Germline CDR1 is MNHEY and CDR2 is SVGAGI. The CDR3 spells CASSYSRQGKETQYF. The DNA of the CDR3 is TGTGCCAGCAGTTACTCGAGACAGGGGAAAGAGACCCAGTACTTC.